Here is one T cell receptor beta chain with its context. The DNA ends 3 residues before the CDR3 does, and the rest of the CDR3 is filled in from the germline J gene. Within the sample, other DNA sequences also encode this same CDR3. Each donor provided about 4.5 to 9 ml of heparinized whole blood. Only in-frame clones appear in the TCRdb table, and some are missing; sequencing was by immunoSEQ multiplex PCR. The sample holds about 60,000 clones, and no clone turns up only once. The source of the sample is a study of T cell clonality in common variable immunodeficiency. The CDR3 runs to 14 residues. The ends were cut back, 0 bases at V and 4 bases at J, with 8 bases in the middle. Germline-derived CDR1 and CDR2 are SGHRS and YFSETQ.

Sequencing used peripheral blood mononuclear cells. This TCR derives from a person between 18 and 75 years old in good health. This rearrangement joins TRBV5-1 to TRBJ2-1; D may be TRBD2 (5 bases). The sequenced part of the CDR3 DNA is TGCGCCAGCAGCTTGGAGCGGCTTTACAATGAG. Translating gives CASSLERLYNE. The entire CDR3 is CASSLERLYNEQFF.